The T cell receptor beta chain described here comes from a study of long-term antiretroviral therapy in people with HIV. Germline CDR1 reads SEHNR; CDR2 reads FQNEAQ (reference sequence). Unmatched junction bases numbered 6, after V lost 5 bases and J lost 2 bases. This CDR3 is built from 15 residues. They ran version v3.0 of the immunoSEQ assay at survey level. Repertoires were generated with immunoSEQ multiplex PCR, while TCRdb's copy carries only in-frame clones and drops some. The sample lists some 5,000 clones, 85% to 90% occurring once. V usage is TRBV7-9 and J usage is TRBJ2-3, with TRBD1 identical over 8 bases. The source is a woman aged 45-60 years with HIV. Material: unsorted PBMCs, obtained 1.3 years after starting antiretroviral therapy. The DNA of the CDR3 is TGTGCCAGCAGCCCAGACAGGGGAGACACAGATACGCAGTATTTT. The encoded protein is CASSPDRGDTDTQYF.